One sample yielded the 5 T cell receptor beta chains listed below, sequenced in a study of cytomegalovirus exposure and HLA in healthy donors. Researchers ran the PCR with 60 Vbeta and 13 Jbeta primers. Clones were sequenced by immunoSEQ multiplex PCR, and TCRdb holds only the in-frame ones, with some missing. This table has about 180,000 clones, around 74% appearing once. Sequencing was performed on PBMCs. Receptors originate from a male donor in good health and CMV-seronegative.

The chain has TRBV15 and TRBJ2-1; 9 bases are a match to TRBD2. The CDR3 is 22 residues long. Germline V gene sequence: CDR1 LNHNV, CDR2 YYDKDF (reference sequence). Germline trimming cut 5 bases from V and 5 bases from J; bases unmatched to any gene: 28. The CDR3: CATSFTYPAVAGEATGHNEQFF. CDR3 sequence (DNA): TGTGCCACCAGCTTTACTTACCCCGCGGTAGCGGGAGAAGCGACGGGGCACAATGAGCAGTTCTTC.

There are a few counts of this clone. The gene calls are TRBV7-9 and TRBJ2-1; TRBD2 aligns across 12 bases. CDR1 SEHNR and CDR2 FQNEAQ come from the germline V gene (reference sequence). The V gene end was trimmed by 5 bases and the J gene end by 6 bases; junction bases not matched to a gene: 8. This CDR3 has 16 residues. This CDR3 is CASSHPRLAGANEQFF. Here the CDR3 DNA reads TGTGCCAGCAGCCATCCTCGACTAGCGGGAGCCAATGAGCAGTTCTTC.

The table lists this clone with a few counts. The chain is built from TRBV5-8 and TRBJ1-1; no reliable D call. In germline, CDR1 is SGHTS, CDR2 YDEGEE. The CDR3 runs to 12 residues. Trimming removed 4 bases at V and 0 bases at J, with 4 bases between. The chain's CDR3 is CASSPMNTEAFF. As DNA, the CDR3 is TGTGCCAGCAGCCCCATGAACACTGAAGCTTTCTTT.

The rearrangement uses TRBV28 and TRBJ2-1; tentative D call: TRBD2 (7 bases). Germline loops: CDR1 MDHEN, CDR2 SYDVKM. V shed 7 bases and J shed 4 bases, with 17 bases lying between them. The CDR3 extends over 15 amino acids. The CDR3 nucleotides read TGTGCCAGCACCCTGGGGGGGGCGGGATACAATGAGCAGTTCTTC. Its translation is CASTLGGAGYNEQFF.

A word on this clone: Relative to the germline gene, one junction end is altered; a read error may explain this. This chain joins TRBV27 and TRBJ2-7; 9 bases match TRBD1. The length of the CDR3 is 15 residues. CDR1 MNHEY and CDR2 SMNVEV come from the germline V gene (reference sequence). The CDR3 DNA follows: TGTGCCAGCAGTCTATCCCCGGGACAGGGCTACGAGCAGTACTTC. Encoded protein: CASSLSPGQGYEQYF.